This passage covers 32 T cell receptor beta chains from one sample sequenced in a study of CD8+ T cells in alopecia areata. RNA extraction was followed by reverse transcription into cDNA, which acted as the sequencing template. Generated by immunoSEQ multiplex PCR, the TCRdb table keeps only in-frame clones and is missing some. This table has around 140,000 clones, around 51% appearing once. This specimen was CD4+ T cells sorted from blood, taken at week 0. These receptors were collected from a human donor with alopecia areata.

The chain uses TRBV7-8 and TRBJ2-6, with D perhaps TRBD1 (5 bases). The germline V gene has CDR1 SGHVS and CDR2 FQNEAQ. Trimming pared 3 bases from V and 2 bases from J, leaving 14 bases between. The CDR3 contains 17 residues. CDR3: CASSFMQGTAGANVLTF. In DNA, the CDR3 is TGTGCCAGCAGCTTTATGCAGGGTACGGCTGGGGCCAACGTCCTGACTTTC.

In this sample, this clone turned up a few times. CDR3 in amino acids: CASSSGPQSGETQYF. The CDR3 DNA follows: TGTGCCAGCAGCTCCGGGCCACAATCGGGGGAGACCCAGTACTTC. This chain joins TRBV7-2 and TRBJ2-5; a possible D gene is TRBD2 (5 bases). V shed 4 bases and J shed 5 bases, with 17 bases lying between them. The CDR3 runs to 15 residues. Germline lookup yields CDR1 SGHTA and CDR2 FQGNSA.

This chain links TRBV4-1 with TRBJ1-5; D is undetermined. The CDR3 runs 13 residues. Germline CDR1 MGHRA, CDR2 YSYEKL. Trimming pared 0 bases from V and 4 bases from J, leaving 4 bases between. The CDR3 region has the DNA TGCGCCAGCAGCCAAGACATTAATCAGCCCCAGCATTTT. This codes for CASSQDINQPQHF.

The chain joins TRBV19 to TRBJ2-5, with TRBD2 as a possible D gene (6 bases). Germline V gives CDR1 LNHDA, CDR2 SQIVND (reference sequence). Trimming took 6 bases from V and 0 from J, leaving 11 bases between them. The CDR3 runs 14 residues. The CDR3 region is CASSRLDYQETQYF. The CDR3 coding sequence is TGTGCCAGTAGCCGACTAGATTACCAAGAGACCCAGTACTTC.

This clone was seen only a few times. The chain links TRBV15 to TRBJ2-1, with 9 positions matching TRBD2. V lost 0 bases, J lost 12 bases, and 12 bases stayed unmatched. CDR1 and CDR2 (germline): LNHNV, YYDKDF (reference sequence). CDR3 length: 16 amino acids. CDR3 nucleotide sequence: TGTGCCACCAGCAGAGATAGGGCGGGAGGGTTGGACGTGCAGTTCTTC. It yields the protein CATSRDRAGGLDVQFF.

In this sample, this clone turned up a few times. The chain recombines TRBV29-1 with TRBJ2-7; D gene ambiguous. The V and J ends lost 6 bases and 0 bases respectively, with 12 bases between them. Looked up from germline, CDR1 is SQVTM and CDR2 is ANQGSEA. The CDR3 contains 13 residues. CDR3 coding DNA: TGCAGCGTCCCCGGCCCGAGCTCCTACGAGCAGTACTTC. Translation: CSVPGPSSYEQYF.

The CDR3 reads CASSRTHSGANVLTF. CDR3 DNA sequence: TGTGCCAGCAGCCGCACCCACTCTGGGGCCAACGTCCTGACTTTC. This chain joins TRBV5-6 and TRBJ2-6; D not certain. V lost 4 bases and J lost 0, with 8 bases in between. The CDR3 consists of 15 residues. Germline V gene sequence: CDR1 SGHDT, CDR2 YYEEEE.

The V and J genes are TRBV4-2 and TRBJ2-6; TRBD2 aligns across 9 bases. The length of the CDR3 is 18 residues. Germline V lookup: CDR1 LGHNA, CDR2 YNFKEQ. V lost 4 bases, J lost 0 bases, and 7 bases stayed unmatched. In DNA, the CDR3 is TGTGCCAGCAGCCTAGCGGGGGTACTGAGCTCTGGGGCCAACGTCCTGACTTTC. Residues: CASSLAGVLSSGANVLTF.

This chain links TRBV30 with TRBJ1-4; D gene ambiguous. The germline CDR1 and CDR2 sequences are GTSNPN and SVGIG (reference sequence). The V end lost 2 bases, the J end lost 0 bases, and 10 bases lay between the germline ends. The CDR3 spans 15 residues. The CDR3 coding sequence is TGTGCCTGGAGTCCCCCCGTTGCAACTAATGAAAAACTGTTTTTT. It yields the protein CAWSPPVATNEKLFF.

The chain carries TRBV29-1 and TRBJ2-1, with 10 bases aligning to TRBD2. Germline V lookup: CDR1 SQVTM, CDR2 ANQGSEA. V lost 6 bases and J lost 7; bases outside the gene matches: 12. The CDR3 length is 15 residues. CDR3 nucleotides: TGCAGCGTCGTGGGACTAAGCGGGAGGGGGAATGAGCAGTTCTTC. Amino acid sequence: CSVVGLSGRGNEQFF.

This clone was counted once. This sequence joins TRBV27 and TRBJ2-7, with 9 bases fitting TRBD2. V was clipped by 4 bases and J by 0 bases; unmatched bases: 7. The CDR3 sequence is 16 residues long. Germline assignment: CDR1 MNHEY and CDR2 SMNVEV (reference sequence). DNA of the CDR3: TGTGCCAGCAGTTCCCAGGGAGCGGGGGGCTCCTACGAGCAGTACTTC. As protein: CASSSQGAGGSYEQYF.

The chain carries TRBV29-1 and TRBJ1-1, with a weak D call TRBD1 (6 bases). The length of the CDR3 is 13 residues. Looked up from germline, CDR1 is SQVTM and CDR2 is ANQGSEA. V shed 5 bases and J shed 4 bases, with 14 bases lying between them. The DNA for the CDR3 is TGCAGCGTTTATAGGACAGCGAGCACTGAAGCTTTCTTT. Translating gives CSVYRTASTEAFF.

This clone turned up a few times. V is TRBV14 and J is TRBJ1-1; D remains unclear. V lost 4 bases, J lost 4 bases, and 13 bases lay in between. CDR3 length: 14 residues. Germline V lookup: CDR1 SGHDN, CDR2 FVKESK. CDR3 in DNA: TGTGCCAGCAGCCTCTCCGGGAAGAGCACTGAAGCTTTCTTT. The encoded protein is CASSLSGKSTEAFF.

The CDR3 here is CAWSAGTENTEAFF. The CDR3 DNA reads TGTGCCTGGAGTGCCGGGACAGAGAACACTGAAGCTTTCTTT. J is TRBJ1-1 and V is TRBV30, with 7 bases fitting TRBD1. The germline V gene encodes CDR1 GTSNPN and CDR2 SVGIG (reference sequence). The CDR3 length is 14 residues. The V segment lost 1 base and the J segment 1 base; nucleotides outside the gene matches: 3.

This sequence joins TRBV9 and TRBJ1-2, with 9 bases aligning to TRBD1. J was trimmed by 8 bases and V by 4 bases; bases with no gene match: 9. This CDR3 has 14 residues. The V gene's germline CDR1 is SGDLS and CDR2 YYNGEE. The CDR3 sequence is CASSIGTGLKGYTF. In DNA, the CDR3 is TGTGCCAGCAGCATCGGGACAGGGCTTAAGGGCTACACCTTC.

V and J are TRBV11-2 and TRBJ2-3, with 13 bases matching TRBD2. J was trimmed by 6 bases and V by 10 bases; bases with no gene match: 7. Germline CDR1 SGHAT, CDR2 FQNNGV. The CDR3 spans 14 residues. CDR3 amino acids: CATRLAGGRDTQYF. The CDR3 DNA reads as TGTGCCACGAGACTAGCGGGAGGTAGGGATACGCAGTATTTT. Drawing the rest from reference TRBV11-2 and TRBJ2-3, the complete variable domain is EAGVAQSPRYKIIEKRQSVAFWCNPISGHATLYWYQQILGQGPKLLIQFQNNGVVDDSQLPKDRFSAERLKGVDSTLKIQPAKLEDSAVYLCATRLAGGRDTQYFGPGTRLTVL.

V usage is TRBV10-1 and J usage is TRBJ2-1; 10 bases are a match to TRBD2. CDR3 length equals 17 residues. Trimming cost V 5 bases and J 8 bases; bases outside gene matches: 15. Germline values: CDR1 WNHNN, CDR2 SYGVQD (reference sequence). The CDR3 DNA reads as TGCGCCAGCAGTCCCGAAAAGCCGGGACTAGCGTTCGATGAGCAGTTCTTC. This gives the protein CASSPEKPGLAFDEQFF.

The V gene is TRBV5-6, the J gene TRBJ2-5, with 12 positions matching TRBD2. This CDR3 spans 16 amino acids. Germline-derived CDR1 and CDR2 are SGHDT and YYEEEE. The J segment lost 5 bases and the V segment lost 1 base, leaving 6 bases of the junction unmatched. The CDR3: CASSLFLAGGEETQYF. CDR3 nucleotides: TGTGCCAGCAGCTTGTTCCTAGCGGGAGGGGAGGAGACCCAGTACTTC.

The chain's CDR3 is CASSYRSYEQYF. CDR3 coding DNA: TGTGCCAGCAGCTACCGTTCCTACGAGCAGTACTTC. The chain employs TRBV5-6 and TRBJ2-7, with unresolved D. The germline V gene encodes CDR1 SGHDT and CDR2 YYEEEE. V lost 3 bases to trimming and J lost 1 base, with 5 bases between them. The CDR3 spans 12 residues.

This clone came up a few times. V usage is TRBV7-6 and J usage is TRBJ1-1; 9 positions match TRBD1. The J segment lost 4 bases and the V segment lost 5 bases, leaving 8 bases of the junction unmatched. Germline V gene sequence: CDR1 SGHVS, CDR2 FNYEAQ. This CDR3 spans 15 amino acids. This chain's CDR3 is CASSTRTGEGTEAFF. CDR3 DNA: TGTGCCAGCAGCACCCGGACAGGGGAGGGCACTGAAGCTTTCTTT.

J is TRBJ2-1 and V is TRBV28; 14 bases are a match to TRBD2. Trimming cost V 6 bases and J 2 bases; bases outside gene matches: 3. The CDR3 loop spans 16 amino acids. Germline values: CDR1 MDHEN, CDR2 SYDVKM. The CDR3 nucleotides read TGTGCCAGCAGCTCGACTAGCGGGAGGGCCTACAATGAGCAGTTCTTC. Its protein product is CASSSTSGRAYNEQFF.

The chain joins TRBV7-6 to TRBJ2-5; D may be TRBD2 (6 bases). Germline assignment: CDR1 SGHVS and CDR2 FNYEAQ. Trimming pared 5 bases from V and 5 bases from J, leaving 15 bases between. This CDR3 is built from 14 residues. DNA of the CDR3: TGTGCCAGCAGCATTGGGACGGCGGGGGAGACCCAGTACTTC. Residues: CASSIGTAGETQYF.

The V and J genes are TRBV2 and TRBJ1-2; D unclear. V was clipped by 7 bases and J by 7 bases, with 19 bases between them. Germline CDR1 is SNHLY and CDR2 is FYNNEI. CDR3 length: 14 amino acids. CDR3: CASTERVPNAGYTF. CDR3 in DNA: TGTGCCAGCACGGAGAGGGTGCCTAATGCTGGCTACACCTTC.

V gene TRBV28 combines with J gene TRBJ2-7; D is unresolved. V lost 5 bases, J lost 0 bases, and 5 bases lay in between. CDR3 length: 12 residues. CDR1 and CDR2 from the germline V gene are MDHEN and SYDVKM. In DNA form, the CDR3 reads TGTGCCAGCAGTCGTAACTCCTACGAGCAGTACTTC. Amino acid sequence: CASSRNSYEQYF. The full variable domain, completed using reference TRBV28 and TRBJ2-7, is DVKVTQSSRYLVKRTGEKVFLECVQDMDHENMFWYRQDPGLGLRLIYFSYDVKMKEKGDIPEGYSVSREKKERFSLILESASTNQTSMYLCASSRNSYEQYFGPGTRLTVT.

This clone has more than one count but fewer than ten. The chain carries TRBV29-1 and TRBJ2-1; 8 bases are a match to TRBD2. Looked up from germline, CDR1 is SQVTM and CDR2 is ANQGSEA. Trimming removed 8 bases from V and 6 bases from J; junction bases left unmatched: 12. The CDR3 runs 14 residues. The CDR3 coding sequence is TGCAGCCCCGGAGCGGGAGAGTATGCCAATGAGCAGTTCTTC. This gives the protein CSPGAGEYANEQFF.

CDR3 DNA: TGCGCCAGCAGCCAAGATCCAGCGGGAGAGGAGACCCAGTACTTC. Its translation: CASSQDPAGEETQYF. The chain has TRBV4-1 and TRBJ2-5; 8 bases fit TRBD2. The CDR3 has 15 residues. J lost 5 bases, V lost 0 bases, and 5 bases had no gene match. Germline CDR1 and CDR2: MGHRA and YSYEKL.

A note on this clone: One end of the junction varies from germline; a read error may be responsible. The J gene is TRBJ2-2, the V gene TRBV23-1, with D possibly being TRBD2 (6 bases). TRBV23-1 is given ORF status, its function remaining uncertain. This CDR3 spans 17 amino acids. Here the CDR3 reads CASSRRGNTGELFPRPF. The CDR3 DNA follows: TGCGCCAGCAGTCGACGCGGGAACACCGGGGAGCTGTTTCCCCGACCTTTT.

This chain uses TRBV15 with TRBJ2-7; 8 bases map to TRBD2. Germline V gene lookup returns CDR1 LNHNV and CDR2 YYDKDF (reference sequence). The ends lost 2 bases at V and 6 bases at J; junction bases unmatched: 6. CDR3 length equals 14 residues. This chain's CDR3 is CATSRLPGRGEQYF. The CDR3 DNA follows: TGTGCCACCAGCAGACTTCCCGGGAGGGGCGAGCAGTACTTC.

The gene calls are TRBV4-2 and TRBJ1-5, with a tentative D call TRBD1 (5 bases). Germline CDR1 LGHNA, CDR2 YNFKEQ. Trimming removed 0 bases at V and 3 bases at J, with 9 bases between. The CDR3 is made up of 15 amino acids. CDR3 sequence (DNA): TGTGCCAGCAGCCAAGACAGGGAACCCAATCAGCCCCAGCATTTT. Amino acid sequence: CASSQDREPNQPQHF.

V and J are TRBV7-6 and TRBJ2-1, with 10 bases lining up with TRBD2. Germline V gives CDR1 SGHVS, CDR2 FNYEAQ. V was clipped by 5 bases and J by 4 bases; unmatched bases: 5. The CDR3 is 15 residues long. The CDR3 region has the DNA TGTGCCAGCAGCCCTGGACTAGCGGCTTACAATGAGCAGTTCTTC. This codes for CASSPGLAAYNEQFF.

The chain is built from TRBV15 and TRBJ2-3; no firm D call. Germline values: CDR1 LNHNV, CDR2 YYDKDF (reference sequence). Trimming removed 2 bases at V and 1 base at J, with 7 bases between. The CDR3 has 14 residues. The CDR3 sequence: CATSRLRGTDTQYF. The CDR3 nucleotides read TGTGCCACCAGCAGACTAAGGGGCACAGATACGCAGTATTTT.

This clone was observed a few times. The chain uses TRBV30 and TRBJ2-6; 8 bases match TRBD1. The V and J ends lost 5 bases and 4 bases, in that order; junction bases with no gene match: 7. Germline V gene data show CDR1 as GTSNPN and CDR2 as SVGIG (reference sequence). The CDR3 totals 15 residues. The CDR3 sequence is CAWGQGIAGANVLTF. The CDR3 nucleotides read TGTGCCTGGGGACAGGGAATCGCCGGGGCCAACGTCCTGACTTTC.